The source of this T cell receptor beta chain is a study of blood T cell repertoires in COVID-19 (dated by TCRdb to 2020 to 2021). Turning to the overall study: Samples from collaborators originated in the United States, Italy and Spain and spanned both the acute and convalescent phases of COVID-19. The material from the prospective study consisted of cDNA or gDNA derived from T cells, B-cell-depleted T cells, or PBMCs. Deeply sampled blood TCRbeta repertoires from subjects exposed to, actively infected with, or recovered from COVID-19 were included in the dataset. A freely available public database, intended as a resource for researchers studying the immune response to SARS-CoV-2, is where the repertoires were released. Samples came from the ongoing ImmuneRACE study (first 160 participants) plus 1,254 subjects from 6 global collaborators. Nearly every sample came with metadata listing a de-identified subject ID, COVID-19 status, age in years and sex. Where available, HLA class I and class II types were obtained from metadata supplied by the sample provider rather than from assay-based typing. The paper as a whole reports these results and caveats: Clinical and demographic metadata were provided uncurated, with the amount varying by source and participant.

Collaborating institutions collected whole blood in K2EDTA tubes following their own protocols. For TCRbeta analysis, collaborators shipped samples in one of three forms: frozen whole blood, isolated PBMCs, or DNA extracted from either of those sample types. TCRbeta CDR3 regions were amplified from genomic DNA by means of the immunoSEQ Assay, a bias-controlled multiplex PCR. In the source study's methods: Nucleated cell counts per sample were estimated from amplification of reference gene primers within the assay. Sequence reads were collapsed and filtered to measure the absolute abundance of every unique TCRbeta CDR3 rearrangement. For each sample, productive Simpson clonality was calculated as the square root of Simpson's diversity index over productive rearrangements. Not all clones reach the TCRdb copy of this immuneACCESS table, which keeps in-frame sequences only. Checked studies attribute under half of the gap to unresolved V genes and leave the rest unexplained. That table supplies the V and J calls and clone size; D and trimming were determined from the DNA. This sample gives around 100,000 clones in total; 84% of them show up just once. Roughly 4.4% of the sample is taken by the ten largest.

Of note for this clone: It has no known antigen specificity. An end of the junction does not agree with germline; a read error may underlie this.

Taken from cysteine to phenylalanine, the CDR3 has 12 residues. Only the CDR3 part of the read is kept: 36 bases, read in frame from the first base. The sequenced material came from peripheral blood. The chain is encoded by TRBV12-3 or TRBV12-4 joined to TRBJ2-7; TRBD2 fits 10 bases in the junction. The sequence was obtained from a human donor in a cohort sampled during active COVID-19. The CDR3 region: CALGPSGGFFRF. The sequence in DNA is TGTGCCCTCGGGCCTAGCGGGGGCTTTTTCCGATTC.